Shown below are 7 T cell receptor beta chains from a single sample sequenced in a study of blood T cell repertoires in COVID-19. Profiled with immunoSEQ multiplex PCR; TCRdb holds only in-frame clones, not every one. The profile shows around 130,000 clones, around 83% of them singletons. Sequencing used PBMCs or T cells enriched from blood (not recorded which). The receptors come from a young man who had recovered from COVID-19.

This clone was picked up a small number of times. The chain carries TRBV7-2 and TRBJ2-7, with 11 bases identical to TRBD2. CDR1 and CDR2 (germline): SGHTA, FQGNSA. Trimming took 5 bases from V and 6 from J; bases not matched to a gene: 6. This CDR3 is 14 amino acids long. DNA for the CDR3: TGTGCCAGCAGCGTACTAGCGGGAGAGCGCGAGCAGTACTTC. Its translation is CASSVLAGEREQYF.

The rearrangement uses TRBV3-1 (or the pseudogene TRBV3-2) and TRBJ2-7; D is undetermined. CDR1 and CDR2 (germline): LGHDT, YNNKEL (reference sequence). The CDR3 runs to 12 residues. V lost 1 base and J lost 6, with 7 bases in between. In DNA, the CDR3 is TGTGCCAGCAGCCAAGTGAACACCGAGCAGTACTTC. It codes for CASSQVNTEQYF.

The chain has TRBV5-1 and TRBJ1-6, with 8 positions matching TRBD1. Germline-derived CDR1 and CDR2 are SGHRS and YFSETQ. The CDR3 has 15 amino acids. The trim removed 0 bases at V and 9 bases at J, leaving 5 bases unmatched. The CDR3 loop reads CASSLAETGASPLHF. CDR3 coding DNA: TGCGCCAGCAGCTTGGCCGAGACAGGGGCTTCACCCCTCCACTTT.

V usage is TRBV27 and J usage is TRBJ2-1; TRBD2 matches 9 bases. The germline CDR1 and CDR2 sequences are MNHEY and SMNVEV (reference sequence). Trimming removed 11 bases from V and 8 bases from J; junction bases left unmatched: 4. The CDR3 is 11 amino acids. CDR3 nucleotide sequence: TGTGCCTCTAGCGGGGCATATGAGCAGTTCTTC. Translation: CASSGAYEQFF.

The V and J genes are TRBV6-5 and TRBJ2-3; 7 bases agree with TRBD1. The CDR3 runs 13 residues. J lost 5 bases, V lost 6 bases, and 5 bases had no gene match. The germline CDR1 and CDR2 sequences are MNHEY and SVGAGI. The CDR3 sequence is CASRRYRGDTQYF. Here the CDR3 DNA reads TGTGCCAGCAGACGATACAGGGGAGATACGCAGTATTTT.

CDR3 nucleotides: TGTGCCAGCAGCTTAGATGGGACAGGTCACAATGAGCAGTTCTTC. This gives the protein CASSLDGTGHNEQFF. The rearrangement joins TRBV11-3 to TRBJ2-1; 8 bases fit TRBD1. CDR1 SGHNT and CDR2 YENEEA come from the germline V gene. With 0 bases clipped from V and 5 bases from J, the junction kept 3 bases outside the gene matches. CDR3 size: 15 residues.

The chain combines TRBV12-3 or TRBV12-4 with TRBJ1-5, with unresolved D. V lost 2 bases, J lost 5 bases, and 7 bases lay in between. This CDR3 spans 13 amino acids. CDR3 amino acids: CASSLSGHQPQHF. The CDR3 DNA follows: TGTGCCAGCAGTTTATCAGGTCATCAGCCCCAGCATTTT.